Following are 31 T cell receptor beta chains from one sample sequenced in a study of shared clonotypes between healthy human individuals. The method was immunoSEQ multiplex PCR; TCRdb's version includes in-frame clones alone and lacks a portion of them. The top ten hold 0.1% to 0.15% of the sample, which has 2,100,000 or so clones, around 95% seen once. Material for sequencing was naive CD4+ T cells sorted from blood. Documented subset: CD45RA+ positively selected. These receptors originate from a man aged 18 to 30 in good health.

This chain uses TRBV15 with TRBJ2-3; 8 positions match TRBD1. V was clipped by 3 bases and J by 4 bases; unmatched bases: 6. Germline V gene sequence: CDR1 LNHNV, CDR2 YYDKDF (reference sequence). CDR3 length: 15 amino acids. CDR3: CATSSKDRGSDTQYF. The CDR3 bases are TGTGCCACCAGCAGCAAAGACAGGGGTTCAGATACGCAGTATTTT. Looking up the rest from reference TRBV15 and TRBJ2-3 gives the full variable domain: DAMVIQNPRYQVTQFGKPVTLSCSQTLNHNVMYWYQQKSSQAPKLLFHYYDKDFNNEADTPDNFQSRRPNTSFCFLDIRSPGLGDTAMYLCATSSKDRGSDTQYFGPGTRLTVL.

This rearrangement joins TRBV18 to TRBJ2-1, with 8 bases fitting TRBD2. The CDR3 has 17 residues. After removal of 0 bases from V and 7 bases from J, the junction contained 11 bases not matched to a gene. Germline V CDR1 and CDR2: KGHSH, LQKENI. In DNA, the CDR3 is TGTGCCAGCTCACCACCGGTGGGGACTAGTCAGGGGAATGAGCAGTTCTTC. This codes for CASSPPVGTSQGNEQFF.

The chain employs TRBV5-6 and TRBJ1-5, with a possible D match to TRBD1 (5 bases). Looked up from germline, CDR1 is SGHDT and CDR2 is YYEEEE. With 6 bases removed from V and 7 bases from J, the gap between germline ends came to 20 bases. The CDR3 loop spans 15 amino acids. The DNA of the CDR3 is TGTGCCAGCAACAATTGGGGGGGGAGGGAGCAGCCCCAGCATTTT. This translates into CASNNWGGREQPQHF.

This clone was found a few times. This sample also contains other DNA sequences that code for the same CDR3. The CDR3 loop reads CAISDGNQPQHF. The CDR3, as DNA: TGTGCCATCAGTGACGGGAATCAGCCCCAGCATTTT. The chain has TRBV10-3 and TRBJ1-5; D not certain. Germline V gene sequence: CDR1 ENHRY, CDR2 SYGVKD. The V and J ends lost 3 bases and 4 bases respectively, with 4 bases between them. The CDR3 loop spans 12 amino acids.

The chain is built from TRBV10-3 and TRBJ2-7; D possibly corresponds to TRBD1 (5 bases). Germline V gives CDR1 ENHRY, CDR2 SYGVKD. The V gene lost 7 bases and the J gene lost 0 bases, with 13 bases spanning the gap. CDR3 size: 14 residues. In DNA form, the CDR3 reads TGTGCCATCAATCAACCAGGGATCTCCTACGAGCAGTACTTC. Translating it yields CAINQPGISYEQYF.

The chain couples TRBV7-9 to TRBJ2-7; 9 nucleotides align to TRBD1. The V segment lost 4 bases and the J segment 7 bases; nucleotides outside the gene matches: 8. Germline CDR1 SEHNR, CDR2 FQNEAQ (reference sequence). The CDR3 length is 14 residues. DNA of the CDR3: TGTGCCAGCAGCTGGGGGACAGGGCTAGAAGAGCAGTACTTC. It codes for CASSWGTGLEEQYF.

The J gene is TRBJ2-1, the V gene TRBV18; TRBD1 agrees at 7 bases. This CDR3 has 17 amino acids. Germline lookup yields CDR1 KGHSH and CDR2 LQKENI. V shed 5 bases and J 7 bases; nucleotides not matched to a gene: 17. In DNA, the CDR3 is TGTGCCAGCTCAAAATTCTTCCCCGGGACAGTTCTAAATGAGCAGTTCTTC. It translates to CASSKFFPGTVLNEQFF. The full variable domain, in which reference TRBV18 and TRBJ2-1 provide the parts outside the CDR3, is NAGVMQNPRHLVRRRGQEARLRCSPMKGHSHVYWYRQLPEEGLKFMVYLQKENIIDESGMPKERFSAEFPKEGPSILRIQQVVRGDSAAYFCASSKFFPGTVLNEQFFGPGTRLTVL.

The rearrangement joins TRBV5-1 to TRBJ2-7; no definite D call. V was clipped by 7 bases and J by 2 bases, with 10 bases between them. Germline V gene sequence: CDR1 SGHRS, CDR2 YFSETQ. The CDR3 totals 12 residues. The CDR3 nucleotides are TGCGCCAGCTCGGACGTTGCCTACGAGCAGTACTTC. This translates into CASSDVAYEQYF.

This chain connects TRBV19 to TRBJ1-2; weak D call: TRBD1 (6 bases). V gave up 8 bases and J gave up 5 bases, with 18 bases separating them. Germline CDR1 LNHDA, CDR2 SQIVND (reference sequence). The CDR3 totals 14 residues. The CDR3 DNA follows: TGTGCCAGTCTCAGAGGGGGACCCAGGTATGGCTACACCTTC. Protein sequence: CASLRGGPRYGYTF.

The V gene is TRBV7-9, the J gene TRBJ2-7; the D gene is possibly TRBD2 (7 bases). Germline lookup yields CDR1 SEHNR and CDR2 FQNEAQ (reference sequence). The V gene lost 6 bases and the J gene lost 4 bases, with 16 bases spanning the gap. There are 14 residues in the CDR3. This chain's CDR3 is CASSWGGTRYEQYF. The CDR3 nucleotides are TGTGCCAGCAGTTGGGGGGGCACCCGATACGAGCAGTACTTC.

The V gene is TRBV4-1, the J gene TRBJ2-2, with 8 bases that match TRBD1. The V gene's germline CDR1 is MGHRA and CDR2 YSYEKL. The V gene end was trimmed by 1 base and the J gene end by 10 bases; junction bases not matched to a gene: 8. The CDR3 has 15 amino acids. The CDR3 sequence: CASSQVGQGASELFF. CDR3 in DNA: TGCGCCAGCAGCCAAGTTGGGCAGGGGGCTTCGGAGCTGTTTTTT.

The rearrangement joins TRBV5-1 to TRBJ1-4, with TRBD1 as a possible D gene (5 bases). Trimming removed 4 bases from V and 2 bases from J, with 12 bases in between. The CDR3 totals 15 residues. Germline CDR1 reads SGHRS; CDR2 reads YFSETQ. CDR3 sequence: CASSGGRPTNEKLFF. DNA of the CDR3: TGCGCCAGCAGCGGGGGGAGGCCCACTAATGAAAAACTGTTTTTT.

The rearrangement links TRBV7-3 to TRBJ1-2; 10 bases fit TRBD1. V shed 1 base and J 4 bases; nucleotides not matched to a gene: 6. Germline V lookup: CDR1 SGHTA, CDR2 FQGTGA. This CDR3 has 16 residues. CDR3 sequence reads: CASSLSGTGDIYGYTF. CDR3 nucleotides: TGTGCCAGCAGCTTAAGTGGGACAGGGGACATCTATGGCTACACCTTC.

For this clone: The sample holds other DNA sequences that translate to the same CDR3. CDR3 sequence (DNA): TGTGCCAGCAGCTTAGTCCGGGGTTCCTACGAGCAGTACTTC. Translated: CASSLVRGSYEQYF. This chain connects TRBV7-2 to TRBJ2-7; D perhaps matches TRBD2 (5 bases). The CDR3 loop spans 14 amino acids. Germline assignment: CDR1 SGHTA and CDR2 FQGNSA. V lost 1 base, J lost 1 base, and 8 bases lay in between.

Turning to this clone: This specimen includes other DNA sequences encoding the same CDR3. This rearrangement joins TRBV18 to TRBJ2-2; perhaps TRBD2 as D (6 bases). CDR1 KGHSH and CDR2 LQKENI come from the germline V gene. The V end lost 3 bases, the J end lost 0 bases, and 11 bases lay between the germline ends. CDR3 length equals 16 residues. The CDR3 sequence is CASSPRGGTNTGELFF. The CDR3 coding sequence is TGTGCCAGCTCACCCCGGGGCGGGACGAACACCGGGGAGCTGTTTTTT.

The chain couples TRBV25-1 to TRBJ2-1; 9 positions match TRBD1. The V segment lost 6 bases and the J segment 5 bases; nucleotides outside the gene matches: 5. The germline gives CDR1 MGHDK, CDR2 SYGVNS. This CDR3 contains 14 residues. This CDR3 is CASRETGGDNEQFF. CDR3 nucleotides: TGTGCCAGCAGGGAGACAGGGGGGGACAATGAGCAGTTCTTC.

This CDR3 is CASSLGVKAFF. CDR3 DNA sequence: TGTGCCAGCAGCTTGGGCGTGAAAGCTTTCTTT. The chain uses TRBV7-2 and TRBJ1-1; D call uncertain. Germline V gene lookup returns CDR1 SGHTA and CDR2 FQGNSA. The CDR3 spans 11 residues. Trimming cost V 3 bases and J 9 bases, with 8 bases left between them.

With regard to this clone: The sample carries other DNA sequences with the same CDR3. V and J are TRBV5-4 and TRBJ1-2; unclear D gene. This CDR3 contains 14 residues. Trimming left V 0 bases short and J 0 bases short, with 6 bases between. Germline V gene data show CDR1 as SGHNT and CDR2 as YYREEE (reference sequence). CDR3 DNA sequence: TGTGCCAGCAGCTTGGTTGGAACTAACTATGGCTACACCTTC. Translated, it gives CASSLVGTNYGYTF.

The chain combines TRBV5-4 with TRBJ2-7; 13 bases agree with TRBD2. From germline, CDR1 is SGHNT and CDR2 YYREEE (reference sequence). The CDR3 covers 15 residues. V was clipped by 4 bases and J by 4 bases; unmatched bases: 5. The CDR3 DNA reads as TGTGCCAGCAGCCAAAGGACTAGCGGGAGTTACGAGCAGTACTTC. This translates into CASSQRTSGSYEQYF.

This clone turned up a few times. CDR3 in amino acids: CASSLAASLGGETQYF. The DNA for the CDR3 is TGTGCCAGCAGCTTAGCGGCTAGCTTGGGTGGAGAGACCCAGTACTTC. The rearrangement uses TRBV7-9 and TRBJ2-5, with D perhaps TRBD2 (5 bases). V was pared by 0 bases and J by 4 bases, with 15 bases between. The CDR3 has 16 amino acids. Germline V CDR1 and CDR2: SEHNR, FQNEAQ (reference sequence).

This chain connects TRBV2 to TRBJ2-2; tentatively, D is TRBD1 (6 bases). Trimming cost V 6 bases and J 4 bases, with 9 bases left between them. The germline V gene has CDR1 SNHLY and CDR2 FYNNEI. The CDR3 is 13 amino acids. CDR3 sequence reads: CASRSDSTGELFF. The CDR3 DNA reads as TGTGCCAGCAGATCGGACAGCACCGGGGAGCTGTTTTTT.

The gene calls are TRBV27 and TRBJ2-7; a weak D match, TRBD1 (6 bases). The CDR3 runs to 14 residues. V gave up 6 bases and J gave up 0 bases, with 12 bases separating them. Germline V gene sequence: CDR1 MNHEY, CDR2 SMNVEV (reference sequence). CDR3 bases: TGTGCCAGCAGGCGTGAGGGGGTCTCCTACGAGCAGTACTTC. Translating gives CASRREGVSYEQYF.

V and J are TRBV30 and TRBJ1-3; 7 bases align to TRBD1. With 0 bases clipped from V and 0 bases from J, the junction kept 11 bases outside the gene matches. CDR1 and CDR2 (germline): GTSNPN, SVGIG (reference sequence). The CDR3 covers 18 residues. DNA of the CDR3: TGTGCCTGGAGTGTAACGCACAGGGGCCCAATCTCTGGAAACACCATATATTTT. As protein: CAWSVTHRGPISGNTIYF.

The chain has TRBV19 and TRBJ1-4; D unclear. V lost 7 bases and J 10 bases, leaving 19 bases between the germline ends. This CDR3 spans 14 amino acids. In germline, CDR1 is LNHDA, CDR2 SQIVND (reference sequence). The CDR3 sequence is CASTLEEGTGKLFF. The DNA for the CDR3 is TGTGCCAGTACCCTAGAGGAGGGCACGGGAAAACTGTTTTTT. The full variable domain, its missing parts supplied by reference TRBV19 and TRBJ1-4, is DGGITQSPKYLFRKEGQNVTLSCEQNLNHDAMYWYRQDPGQGLRLIYYSQIVNDFQKGDIAEGYSVSREKKESFPLTVTSAQKNPTAFYLCASTLEEGTGKLFFGSGTQLSVL.

This clone was detected only a few times. This chain links TRBV14 with TRBJ2-5; no firm D call. The better agreement between TRBJ2-7 and the DNA end casts doubt on the J call. The length of the CDR3 is 14 residues. Per the germline V gene, CDR1 is SGHDN and CDR2 is FVKESK. This CDR3 is CASSQDRALYEQYF. Here the CDR3 DNA reads TGTGCCAGCAGCCAAGATCGGGCCCTCTACGAGCAGTACTTC.

The V call is TRBV7-9, the J call TRBJ1-2, with 9 positions matching TRBD1. The ends lost 4 bases at V and 6 bases at J; junction bases unmatched: 18. CDR3 length: 18 amino acids. CDR1 and CDR2 from the germline V gene are SEHNR and FQNEAQ (reference sequence). CDR3 region: CASSSTYNLQGAVHGYTF. As DNA, the CDR3 is TGTGCCAGCAGCTCCACCTATAATCTACAGGGGGCGGTTCATGGCTACACCTTC.

About this clone: Other DNA sequences in the sample encode the same CDR3. The chain combines TRBV18 with TRBJ2-7; D possibly uses TRBD1 or TRBD2 (5 bases each). Germline V gives CDR1 KGHSH, CDR2 LQKENI. The CDR3 consists of 14 residues. Trimming pared 3 bases from V and 0 bases from J, leaving 9 bases between. The DNA of the CDR3 is TGTGCCAGCTCACCGACGGGGACCTCCTACGAGCAGTACTTC. Its protein product is CASSPTGTSYEQYF.

In regard to this clone: This CDR3 is also generated by other DNA sequences in the sample. This chain links TRBV6-5 with TRBJ2-6, with D unresolved. Deletions cut 0 bases from V and 1 base from J, with 4 bases between. Germline CDR1 and CDR2: MNHEY and SVGAGI. The CDR3 extends over 15 amino acids. Here the CDR3 DNA reads TGTGCCAGCAGTTACTCCGGGTCTGGGGCCAACGTCCTGACTTTC. It specifies CASSYSGSGANVLTF.

V and J are TRBV6-5 and TRBJ2-1; 7 nucleotides match TRBD1. This CDR3 is 15 amino acids long. Per germline, CDR1 MNHEY and CDR2 SVGAGI. V lost 6 bases and J lost 10; bases outside the gene matches: 15. The CDR3 here is CASRPSDRVVREQFF. The CDR3 bases are TGTGCCAGCAGGCCCTCCGACAGGGTGGTACGGGAGCAGTTCTTC.

Notes on this clone: Distinct nucleotide sequences in the sample also encode this CDR3. The gene calls are TRBV6-5 and TRBJ1-5, with D perhaps TRBD1 (5 bases). CDR3 length: 15 amino acids. Germline V gives CDR1 MNHEY, CDR2 SVGAGI. The V end lost 0 bases, the J end lost 3 bases, and 9 bases lay between the germline ends. This chain's CDR3 is CASSYSGGNNQPQHF. The DNA for the CDR3 is TGTGCCAGCAGTTACTCGGGGGGAAACAATCAGCCCCAGCATTTT.

The rearrangement uses TRBV28 and TRBJ1-1; D unclear. Germline CDR1 MDHEN, CDR2 SYDVKM. CDR3 size: 15 residues. V lost 7 bases and J 4 bases, leaving 19 bases between the germline ends. DNA for the CDR3: TGTGCCAGCAACCTTCCGCGGGGTGAGTCCACTGAAGCTTTCTTT. It is translated as CASNLPRGESTEAFF. Combining the CDR3 with reference TRBV28 and TRBJ1-1 gives the whole variable domain DVKVTQSSRYLVKRTGEKVFLECVQDMDHENMFWYRQDPGLGLRLIYFSYDVKMKEKGDIPEGYSVSREKKERFSLILESASTNQTSMYLCASNLPRGESTEAFFGQGTRLTVV.